A single sample gave rise to the 20 T cell receptor beta chains below, sequenced in a study of T-cell reconstitution after alpha-beta-depleted transplantation in children. TCRbeta library construction was performed incorporating unique molecular identifiers. One entry per CDR3 protein, called by TCRdb with MiXCR from the PCR reads. Altogether some 290,000 distinct CDR3 sequences are present, approximately 9.6% being singletons, with the ten largest covering over 9%. The starting material was PBMCs from the stem cell graft donor, obtained from the stem cell graft. Every receptor here comes from a human donor who donated a stem cell graft to a child with SCID.

There are a few counts of this clonotype. This chain joins TRBV5-1 and TRBJ1-2; D gene ambiguous. Per germline, CDR1 SGHRS and CDR2 YFSETQ. V was pared by 0 bases and J by 6 bases, with 9 bases between. The CDR3 is 13 residues long. The CDR3 nucleotides read TGCGCCAGCAGCTTGGATGGAATCGATGGCTACACCTTC. Translated, it gives CASSLDGIDGYTF.

This clonotype was recorded many times. The chain's CDR3 is CASSWEHEQFF. As DNA, the CDR3 is TGTGCCAGCAGTTGGGAGCATGAGCAGTTCTTC. V gene TRBV12-3 or TRBV12-4 combines with J gene TRBJ2-1; D possibly corresponds to TRBD2 (5 bases). CDR3 length equals 11 residues. Between the trimmed V and J ends, which lost 4 bases and 8 bases, there was a span of 6 bases.

The V call is TRBV7-3, the J call TRBJ1-1, with D tentatively TRBD1 (6 bases). Trimming took off 5 bases at V and 3 bases at J, with 13 bases between the two ends. The CDR3 consists of 14 residues. CDR1 and CDR2 (germline): SGHTA, FQGTGA. The DNA of the CDR3 is TGTGCCAGCAGCCCCGAAGCAGGGGACACTGAAGCTTTCTTT. This gives the protein CASSPEAGDTEAFF.

This clonotype came up many times. CDR3 loop: CASSESLGVLLDTQYF. In nucleotides, the CDR3 is TGCGCCAGCAGTGAGTCACTAGGGGTGTTGTTGGATACGCAGTATTTT. The rearrangement uses TRBV10-2 and TRBJ2-3, with D possibly called TRBD1 or TRBD2 (5 bases each). Germline V CDR1 and CDR2: WSHSY, SAAADI. This CDR3 region has 16 residues. V was pared by 0 bases and J by 6 bases, with 16 bases between.

CDR3 coding DNA: TGCGCCAGCACCCGGGGGACTAGCGGGGGGCGAAATGAGCAGTTCTTC. It specifies CASTRGTSGGRNEQFF. The chain is built from TRBV5-1 and TRBJ2-1, with 15 bases matching TRBD2. The CDR3 totals 16 residues. Germline V gene data show CDR1 as SGHRS and CDR2 as YFSETQ. The trim removed 6 bases at V and 7 bases at J, leaving 8 bases unmatched.

This clonotype showed up many times. This sequence joins TRBV3-1 and TRBJ2-2; 8 bases match TRBD1. This CDR3 has 16 residues. Germline CDR1 reads LGHDT; CDR2 reads YNNKEL (reference sequence). Losses at the gene ends were 3 bases for V and 1 base for J; bases not matched to a gene: 4. The CDR3, as DNA: TGTGCCAGCAGCCAGCCCGGACAGGGGAACACCGGGGAGCTGTTTTTT. This gives the protein CASSQPGQGNTGELFF.

This clonotype was counted only a few times. V and J are TRBV20-1 and TRBJ2-5, with a weak D call TRBD2 (5 bases). Germline V gene lookup returns CDR1 DFQATT and CDR2 SNEGSKA (reference sequence). The CDR3 is made up of 16 amino acids. V was cut by 2 bases and J by 0 bases, with 16 bases left in between. CDR3 amino acids: CSARKLSGLYQETQYF. CDR3 bases: TGCAGTGCTAGAAAGTTGAGCGGTCTGTACCAAGAGACCCAGTACTTC.

This chain links TRBV7-8 with TRBJ2-1, with TRBD1 matching over 7 bases. Germline CDR1 and CDR2: SGHVS and FQNEAQ. CDR3 length: 16 residues. Unmatched junction bases numbered 10, after V lost 5 bases and J lost 3 bases. CDR3 sequence reads: CASSPSGTALYNEQFF. The CDR3 coding sequence is TGTGCCAGCAGCCCCTCCGGGACAGCCCTCTACAATGAGCAGTTCTTC.

A few counts support this clonotype. The genes are TRBV15 and TRBJ2-5; possibly TRBD2 for D (5 bases). Trimming pared 0 bases from V and 2 bases from J, leaving 10 bases between. The CDR3 has 15 amino acids. Per germline, CDR1 LNHNV and CDR2 YYDKDF (reference sequence). CDR3 amino acids: CATSRDPRAQETQYF. The CDR3, as DNA: TGTGCCACCAGCAGAGATCCGAGGGCTCAAGAGACCCAGTACTTC.

This clonotype was counted between two and nine times. A much larger clone sits a single nucleotide away, making a read error possible. The chain uses TRBV12-3 or TRBV12-4 and TRBJ1-2; unclear D gene. V was shortened by 0 bases and J by 4 bases, with 3 bases between the two germline ends. CDR3 size: 12 residues. The CDR3 bases are TGTGCCAGCAGTTTAGCGGCCTATGGCTACACCTTC. Protein: CASSLAAYGYTF.

The sample holds many counts of this clonotype. The chain has TRBV14 and TRBJ2-1; 10 nucleotides line up with TRBD2. The CDR3 is 15 residues long. Germline-derived CDR1 and CDR2 are SGHDN and FVKESK. V shed 2 bases and J 9 bases; nucleotides not matched to a gene: 7. Here the CDR3 reads CASSQSAGGPGEQFF. CDR3 sequence (DNA): TGTGCCAGCAGCCAATCAGCGGGGGGGCCGGGTGAGCAGTTCTTC.

This sequence joins TRBV25-1 and TRBJ1-2; D gene uncertain. V was pared by 4 bases and J by 3 bases, with 12 bases between. Germline CDR1 is MGHDK and CDR2 is SYGVNS. The CDR3 loop spans 14 amino acids. CDR3 amino acids: CASSARQADYGYTF. The CDR3 nucleotides are TGTGCCAGCAGTGCTAGACAAGCAGACTATGGCTACACCTTC.

The V gene is TRBV10-3, the J gene TRBJ2-1; TRBD1 matches 9 bases. Per the germline V gene, CDR1 is ENHRY and CDR2 is SYGVKD. The V gene end was trimmed by 4 bases and the J gene end by 8 bases; junction bases not matched to a gene: 12. The CDR3 is 16 amino acids. This chain's CDR3 is CAISGGRDRESYEQFF. CDR3 nucleotides: TGTGCCATCAGTGGGGGACGGGACAGGGAATCTTATGAGCAGTTCTTC.

This clonotype was observed a few times. The chain carries TRBV7-3 and TRBJ1-2, with TRBD1 matching over 9 bases. V shed 2 bases and J 5 bases; nucleotides not matched to a gene: 3. The CDR3 runs to 14 residues. Germline V gene sequence: CDR1 SGHTA, CDR2 FQGTGA. CDR3 amino acids: CASSLAGTGYGYTF. As DNA, the CDR3 is TGTGCCAGCAGCTTAGCCGGGACAGGGTATGGCTACACCTTC.

This clonotype has just a few counts. J is TRBJ2-7 and V is TRBV10-3; 11 bases map to TRBD2. The CDR3 contains 15 residues. CDR1 ENHRY and CDR2 SYGVKD come from the germline V gene. Trimming removed 6 bases from V and 8 bases from J; junction bases left unmatched: 12. The CDR3 region has the DNA TGTGCCATCAGCCCGGGACTAGCGGAACTACGAAAGCAGTACTTC. Amino acids: CAISPGLAELRKQYF.

This clonotype has only a few counts. This chain links TRBV27 with TRBJ2-1; TRBD1 matches 8 bases. Losses at the gene ends were 7 bases for V and 8 bases for J; bases not matched to a gene: 13. This CDR3 is 15 amino acids long. Germline V gene data show CDR1 as MNHEY and CDR2 as SMNVEV (reference sequence). The CDR3 here is CASNTRTGPMDEQFF. The DNA for the CDR3 is TGTGCCAGCAACACAAGGACAGGGCCCATGGATGAGCAGTTCTTC.

V usage is TRBV20-1 and J usage is TRBJ2-5, with 7 positions matching TRBD1. The CDR3 has 14 amino acids. The germline gives CDR1 DFQATT, CDR2 SNEGSKA (reference sequence). The V segment lost 4 bases and the J segment 5 bases; nucleotides outside the gene matches: 10. CDR3 DNA sequence: TGCAGTGCTATAAAGGACAGGTCAAGGGAGACCCAGTACTTC. This gives the protein CSAIKDRSRETQYF.

This clonotype has at least ten counts. The chain uses TRBV5-6 and TRBJ1-3; D call uncertain. Germline V gene data show CDR1 as SGHDT and CDR2 as YYEEEE. This CDR3 has 15 amino acids. The germline V and J ends were trimmed by 4 bases and 0 bases, with 11 bases remaining between them. The CDR3 protein is CASSGFGNSGNTIYF. CDR3 nucleotide sequence: TGTGCCAGCAGCGGATTCGGGAACTCTGGAAACACCATATATTTT. The full variable domain, in which reference TRBV5-6 and TRBJ1-3 provide the parts outside the CDR3, is DAGVTQSPTHLIKTRGQQVTLRCSPKSGHDTVSWYQQALGQGPQFIFQYYEEEERQRGNFPDRFSGHQFPNYSSELNVNALLLGDSALYLCASSGFGNSGNTIYFGEGSWLTVV.

The rearrangement links TRBV18 to TRBJ2-3, with 7 positions matching TRBD1. J lost 10 bases, V lost 6 bases, and 7 bases had no gene match. In germline, CDR1 is KGHSH, CDR2 LQKENI. The length of the CDR3 is 12 residues. CDR3 loop: CASSLDRAAQYF. The DNA for the CDR3 is TGTGCCAGCTCCCTCGACAGGGCGGCGCAGTATTTT.

J is TRBJ1-5 and V is TRBV5-1; 12 bases fit TRBD1. CDR3 size: 16 residues. Germline CDR1 and CDR2: SGHRS and YFSETQ. V was clipped by 0 bases and J by 5 bases; unmatched bases: 3. The CDR3 DNA reads as TGCGCCAGCAGCTTGGGGGACAGGGGGCACGATCAGCCCCAGCATTTT. This encodes CASSLGDRGHDQPQHF.